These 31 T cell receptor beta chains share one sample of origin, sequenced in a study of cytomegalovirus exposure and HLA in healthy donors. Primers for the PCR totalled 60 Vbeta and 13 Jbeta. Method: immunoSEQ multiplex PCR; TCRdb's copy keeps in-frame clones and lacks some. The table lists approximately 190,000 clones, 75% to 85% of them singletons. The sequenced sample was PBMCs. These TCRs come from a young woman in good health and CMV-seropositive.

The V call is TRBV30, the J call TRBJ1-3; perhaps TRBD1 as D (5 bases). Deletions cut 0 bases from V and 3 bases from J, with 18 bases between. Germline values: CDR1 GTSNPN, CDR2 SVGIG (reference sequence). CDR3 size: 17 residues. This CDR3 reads CAWSVRPAGWDGNTIYF. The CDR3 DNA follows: TGTGCCTGGAGTGTTCGGCCTGCAGGGTGGGATGGAAACACCATATATTTT.

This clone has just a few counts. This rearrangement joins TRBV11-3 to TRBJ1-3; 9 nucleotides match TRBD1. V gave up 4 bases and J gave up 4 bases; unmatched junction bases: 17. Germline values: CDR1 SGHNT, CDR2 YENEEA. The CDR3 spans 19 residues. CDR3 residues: CASSSSIVGTGKTGNTIYF. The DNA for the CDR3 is TGTGCCAGCAGCTCTAGCATCGTCGGGACAGGGAAGACGGGAAACACCATATATTTT. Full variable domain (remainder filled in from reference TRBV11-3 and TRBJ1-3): EAGVVQSPRYKIIEKKQPVAFWCNPISGHNTLYWYLQNLGQGPELLIRYENEEAVDDSQLPKDRFSAERLKGVDSTLKIQPAELGDSAVYLCASSSSIVGTGKTGNTIYFGEGSWLTVV.

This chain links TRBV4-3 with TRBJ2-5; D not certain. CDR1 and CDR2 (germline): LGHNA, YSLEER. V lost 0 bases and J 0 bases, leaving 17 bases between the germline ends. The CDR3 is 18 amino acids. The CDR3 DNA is TGCGCCAGCAGCCAAGAATACCGTAGCACGGCGTACCAAGAGACCCAGTACTTC. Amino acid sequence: CASSQEYRSTAYQETQYF.

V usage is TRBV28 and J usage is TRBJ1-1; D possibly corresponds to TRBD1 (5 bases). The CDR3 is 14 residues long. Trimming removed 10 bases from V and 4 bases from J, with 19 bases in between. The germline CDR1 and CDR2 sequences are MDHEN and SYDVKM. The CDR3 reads CAIYRGGTGTEAFF. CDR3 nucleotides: TGTGCCATATACCGCGGGGGGACGGGCACTGAAGCTTTCTTT.

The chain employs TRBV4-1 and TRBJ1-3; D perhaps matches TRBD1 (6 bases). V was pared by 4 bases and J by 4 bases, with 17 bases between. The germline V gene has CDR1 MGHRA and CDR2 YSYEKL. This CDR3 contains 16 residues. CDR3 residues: CASSPDSLVYGNTIYF. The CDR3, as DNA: TGCGCCAGCAGCCCGGACAGTCTCGTTTACGGAAACACCATATATTTT.

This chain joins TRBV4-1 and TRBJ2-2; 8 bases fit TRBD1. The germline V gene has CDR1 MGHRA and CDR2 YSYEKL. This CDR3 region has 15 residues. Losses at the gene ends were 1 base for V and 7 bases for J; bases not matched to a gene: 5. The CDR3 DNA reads TGCGCCAGCAGCCAAGGACAGGGGATGTACGGGGAGCTGTTTTTT. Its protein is CASSQGQGMYGELFF.

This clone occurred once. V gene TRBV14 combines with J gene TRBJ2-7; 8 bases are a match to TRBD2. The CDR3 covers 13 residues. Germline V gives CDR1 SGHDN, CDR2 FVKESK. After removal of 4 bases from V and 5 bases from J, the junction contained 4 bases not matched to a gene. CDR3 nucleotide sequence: TGTGCCAGCAGCCGAAGCGGGGGAGACGAGCAGTACTTC. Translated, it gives CASSRSGGDEQYF.

The CDR3 DNA is TGTGCCAGCTCACCACCGGGGGACAGGGGGCCTCTGGGGGCTTTCTTT. Residues: CASSPPGDRGPLGAFF. The rearrangement joins TRBV18 to TRBJ1-1; the match to TRBD1 covers 12 bases. V lost 0 bases and J lost 11; bases outside the gene matches: 10. There are 16 residues in the CDR3. Germline loops: CDR1 KGHSH, CDR2 LQKENI. Complete variable domain (other parts from reference TRBV18 and TRBJ1-1): NAGVMQNPRHLVRRRGQEARLRCSPMKGHSHVYWYRQLPEEGLKFMVYLQKENIIDESGMPKERFSAEFPKEGPSILRIQQVVRGDSAAYFCASSPPGDRGPLGAFFGQGTRLTVV.

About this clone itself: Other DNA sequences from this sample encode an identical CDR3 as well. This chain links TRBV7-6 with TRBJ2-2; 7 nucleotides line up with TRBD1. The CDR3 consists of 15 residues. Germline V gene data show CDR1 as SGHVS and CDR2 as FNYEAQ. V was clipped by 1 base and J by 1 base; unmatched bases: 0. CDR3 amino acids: CASSLGTGNTGELFF. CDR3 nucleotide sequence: TGTGCCAGCAGCTTAGGGACAGGGAACACCGGGGAGCTGTTTTTT.

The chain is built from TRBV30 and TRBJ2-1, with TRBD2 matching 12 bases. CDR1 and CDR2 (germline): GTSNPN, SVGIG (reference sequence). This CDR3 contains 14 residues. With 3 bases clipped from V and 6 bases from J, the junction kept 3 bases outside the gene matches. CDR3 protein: CAWSTGLAGNEQFF. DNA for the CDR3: TGTGCCTGGAGCACGGGACTAGCGGGCAATGAGCAGTTCTTC.

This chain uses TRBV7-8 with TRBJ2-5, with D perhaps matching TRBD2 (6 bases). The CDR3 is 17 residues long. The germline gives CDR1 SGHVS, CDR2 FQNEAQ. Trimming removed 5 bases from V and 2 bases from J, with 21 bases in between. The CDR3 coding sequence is TGTGCCAGCAGCCGAGGTTGGACTCCCCGGGAGCAAGAGACCCAGTACTTC. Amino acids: CASSRGWTPREQETQYF.

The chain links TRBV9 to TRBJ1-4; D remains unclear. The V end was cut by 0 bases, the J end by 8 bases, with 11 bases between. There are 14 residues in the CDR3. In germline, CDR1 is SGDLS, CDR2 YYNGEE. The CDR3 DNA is TGTGCCAGCAGCGTAGGCCAGGAGGTGGAAAAACTGTTTTTT. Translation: CASSVGQEVEKLFF.

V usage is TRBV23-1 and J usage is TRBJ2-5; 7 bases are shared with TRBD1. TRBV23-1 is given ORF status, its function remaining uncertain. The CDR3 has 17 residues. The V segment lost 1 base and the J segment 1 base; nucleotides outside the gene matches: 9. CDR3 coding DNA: TGCGCCAGCAGTCAATATCCGTTTGGACAGGTCCAAGAGACCCAGTACTTC. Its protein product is CASSQYPFGQVQETQYF.

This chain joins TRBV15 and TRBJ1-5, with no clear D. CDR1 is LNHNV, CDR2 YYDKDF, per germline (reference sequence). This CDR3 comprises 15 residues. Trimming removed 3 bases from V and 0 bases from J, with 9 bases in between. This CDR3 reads CATSSSGYSNQPQHF. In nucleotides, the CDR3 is TGTGCCACCAGCAGTTCGGGATATAGCAATCAGCCCCAGCATTTT. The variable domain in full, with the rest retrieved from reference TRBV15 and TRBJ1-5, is DAMVIQNPRYQVTQFGKPVTLSCSQTLNHNVMYWYQQKSSQAPKLLFHYYDKDFNNEADTPDNFQSRRPNTSFCFLDIRSPGLGDTAMYLCATSSSGYSNQPQHFGDGTRLSIL.

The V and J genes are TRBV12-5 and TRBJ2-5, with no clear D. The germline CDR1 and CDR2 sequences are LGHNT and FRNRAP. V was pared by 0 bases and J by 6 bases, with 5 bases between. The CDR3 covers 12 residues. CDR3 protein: CASGLVTQTQYF. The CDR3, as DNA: TGTGCTAGTGGTTTGGTAACACAGACCCAGTACTTC.

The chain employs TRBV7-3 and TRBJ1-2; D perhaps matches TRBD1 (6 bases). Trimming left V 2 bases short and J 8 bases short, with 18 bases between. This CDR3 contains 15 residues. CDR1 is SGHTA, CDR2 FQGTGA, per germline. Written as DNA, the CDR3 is TGTGCCAGCAGCTTATTTAGTCGGGGGGCGGAAGGCTACACCTTC. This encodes CASSLFSRGAEGYTF.

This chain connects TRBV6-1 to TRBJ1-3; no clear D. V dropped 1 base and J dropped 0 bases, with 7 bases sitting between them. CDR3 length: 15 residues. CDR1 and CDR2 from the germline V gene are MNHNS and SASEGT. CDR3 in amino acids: CASSEGRSSGNTIYF. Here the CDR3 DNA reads TGTGCCAGCAGTGAAGGACGGAGCTCTGGAAACACCATATATTTT.

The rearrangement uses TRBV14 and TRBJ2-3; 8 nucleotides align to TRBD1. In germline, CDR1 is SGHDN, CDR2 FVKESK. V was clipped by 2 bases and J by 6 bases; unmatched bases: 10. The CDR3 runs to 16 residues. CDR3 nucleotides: TGTGCCAGCAGCCAAAGATACAGGACAGGGCGTGATACGCAGTATTTT. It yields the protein CASSQRYRTGRDTQYF.

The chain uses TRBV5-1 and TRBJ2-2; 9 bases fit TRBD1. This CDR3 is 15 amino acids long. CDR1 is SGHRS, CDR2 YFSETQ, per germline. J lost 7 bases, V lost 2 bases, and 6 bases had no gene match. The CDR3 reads CASSFRDRVIGELFF. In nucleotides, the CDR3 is TGCGCCAGCAGCTTCCGGGACAGGGTGATCGGGGAGCTGTTTTTT.

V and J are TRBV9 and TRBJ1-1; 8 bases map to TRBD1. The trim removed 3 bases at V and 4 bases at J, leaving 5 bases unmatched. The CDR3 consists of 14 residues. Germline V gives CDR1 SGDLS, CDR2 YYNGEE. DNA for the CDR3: TGTGCCAGCAGCGCAAAACAGGGGGGCACTGAAGCTTTCTTT. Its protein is CASSAKQGGTEAFF.

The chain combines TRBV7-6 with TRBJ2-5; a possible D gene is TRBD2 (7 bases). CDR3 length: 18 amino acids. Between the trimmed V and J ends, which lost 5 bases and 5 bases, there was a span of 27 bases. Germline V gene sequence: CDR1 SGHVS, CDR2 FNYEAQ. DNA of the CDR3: TGTGCCAGCAGCCCACAAGGCCTGGGGGGGGGCTGGGGGGAGACCCAGTACTTC. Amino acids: CASSPQGLGGGWGETQYF.

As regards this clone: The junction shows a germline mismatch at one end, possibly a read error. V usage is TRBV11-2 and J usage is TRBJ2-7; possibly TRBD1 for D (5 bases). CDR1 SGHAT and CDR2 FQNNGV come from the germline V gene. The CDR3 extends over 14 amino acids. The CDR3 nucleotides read TGTGCCAGCAGCCTAGAAGGGGTATCCTACGAGCAGTACTTC. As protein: CASSLEGVSYEQYF.

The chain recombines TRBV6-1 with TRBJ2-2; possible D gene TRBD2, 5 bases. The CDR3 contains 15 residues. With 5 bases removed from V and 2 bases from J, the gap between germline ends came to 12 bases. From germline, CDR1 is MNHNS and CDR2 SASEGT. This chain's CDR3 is CASSRDPGNTGELFF. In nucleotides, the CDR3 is TGTGCCAGCAGTCGGGATCCCGGTAACACCGGGGAGCTGTTTTTT.

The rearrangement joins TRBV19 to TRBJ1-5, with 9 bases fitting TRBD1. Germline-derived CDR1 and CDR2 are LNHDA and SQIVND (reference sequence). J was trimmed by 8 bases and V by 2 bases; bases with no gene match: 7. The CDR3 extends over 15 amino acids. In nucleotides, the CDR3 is TGTGCCAGTAGTATAACGGGACAGGGTTTAGAGCCCCAGCATTTT. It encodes CASSITGQGLEPQHF.

CDR3 bases: TGTGCCAGCAGACTTGACCACGCTAGATCACCCCTCCACTTT. Protein product: CASRLDHARSPLHF. This sequence joins TRBV6-5 and TRBJ1-6, with D unresolved. Germline V gene data show CDR1 as MNHEY and CDR2 as SVGAGI. V shed 6 bases and J shed 10 bases, with 16 bases lying between them. This CDR3 comprises 14 residues.

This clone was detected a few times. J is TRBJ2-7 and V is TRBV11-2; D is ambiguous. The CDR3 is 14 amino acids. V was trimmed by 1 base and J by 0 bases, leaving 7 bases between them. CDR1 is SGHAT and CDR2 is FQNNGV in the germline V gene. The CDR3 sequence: CASSLVLGSYEQYV. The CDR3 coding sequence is TGTGCCAGCAGCTTAGTGCTGGGCTCCTACGAGCAGTACGTC.

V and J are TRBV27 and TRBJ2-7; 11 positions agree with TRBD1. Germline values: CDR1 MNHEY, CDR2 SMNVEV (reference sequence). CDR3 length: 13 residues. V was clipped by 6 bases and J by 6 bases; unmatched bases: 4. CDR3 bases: TGTGCCAGCAGGGCCGGGACAGGGGGCGAGCAGTACGTC. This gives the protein CASRAGTGGEQYV.

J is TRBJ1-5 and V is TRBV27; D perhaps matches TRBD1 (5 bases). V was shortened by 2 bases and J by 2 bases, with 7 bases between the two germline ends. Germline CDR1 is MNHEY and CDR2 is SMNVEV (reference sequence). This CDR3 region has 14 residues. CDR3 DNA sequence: TGTGCCAGCAGTTTACAAGGGGGCAATCAGCCCCAGCATTTT. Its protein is CASSLQGGNQPQHF.

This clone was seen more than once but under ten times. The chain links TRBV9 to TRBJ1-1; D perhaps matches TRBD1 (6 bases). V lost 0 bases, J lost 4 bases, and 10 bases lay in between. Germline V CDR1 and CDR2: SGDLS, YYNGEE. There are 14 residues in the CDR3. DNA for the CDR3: TGTGCCAGCAGCGTAGCTACAGGGAGCACTGAAGCTTTCTTT. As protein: CASSVATGSTEAFF.

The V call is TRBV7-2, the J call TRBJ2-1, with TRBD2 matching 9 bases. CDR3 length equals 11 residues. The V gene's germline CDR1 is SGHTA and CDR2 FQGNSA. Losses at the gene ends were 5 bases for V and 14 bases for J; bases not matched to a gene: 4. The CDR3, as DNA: TGTGCCAGCAGCGGGCGGGGGGGGGAGTTCTTC. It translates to CASSGRGGEFF.

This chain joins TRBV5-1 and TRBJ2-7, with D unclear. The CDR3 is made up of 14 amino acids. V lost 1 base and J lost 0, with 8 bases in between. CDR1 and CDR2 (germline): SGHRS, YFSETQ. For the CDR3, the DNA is TGCGCCAGCAGCTTGTCAAGGAGCTCCTACGAGCAGTACTTC. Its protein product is CASSLSRSSYEQYF.